What follows are 3 T cell receptor beta chains derived from one specimen sequenced in a study of T cells in Graves' hyperthyroidism and ophthalmopathy. Regions amplified from RNA transcripts were the TCR beta CDR3 regions. First-round RT-PCR with HTBI primers amplified the TCR CDR3 region. TCRdb redid the calling of the multiplex PCR reads with MiXCR, one entry per CDR3 protein. The table shows some 350,000 distinct CDR3 sequences, with 12% to 15% occurring only once. The sample consisted of blood. These receptors were collected from a woman aged 55-69 years with Graves' ophthalmopathy.

This CDR3 is CASSGGRVYEQYF. Here the CDR3 DNA reads TGCGCCAGCAGTGGGGGACGCGTCTACGAGCAGTACTTC. The genes are TRBV10-1 and TRBJ2-7; the D call may be TRBD1 or TRBD2 (5 bases each). The CDR3 is 13 residues long. The germline CDR1 and CDR2 sequences are WNHNN and SYGVQD (reference sequence). V shed 4 bases and J shed 3 bases, with 10 bases lying between them.

The chain carries TRBV20-1 and TRBJ1-3, with D perhaps TRBD1 (6 bases). This CDR3 has 14 residues. Germline CDR1 and CDR2: DFQATT and SNEGSKA (reference sequence). The V gene lost 6 bases and the J gene lost 0 bases, with 12 bases spanning the gap. CDR3 residues: CSAHRDNSGNTIYF. The CDR3 DNA sequence: TGCAGTGCACACCGGGACAACTCTGGAAACACCATATATTTT.

CDR3 DNA: TGTGCCAGCAGTAACACAGGGGCCTCGAATGAAAAACTGTTTTTT. Residues: CASSNTGASNEKLFF. The chain is built from TRBV6-1 and TRBJ1-4; TRBD1 aligns across 7 bases. The germline V gene has CDR1 MNHNS and CDR2 SASEGT. The CDR3 loop spans 15 amino acids. Trimming took 5 bases from V and 5 from J; bases not matched to a gene: 8.